These 25 T cell receptor beta chains share one sample of origin, sequenced in a study of OX40 agonist ivuxolimab in advanced cancers. Libraries were prepared by immunoSEQ multiplex PCR; TCRdb keeps only in-frame clonotypes and omits some of them. In the table there are approximately 15,000 clones, about four fifths of which are singletons. The sample was CD4+ or CD8+ T cells sorted from blood, taken in a trial of the OX40 agonist ivuxolimab. These receptors were collected from an adult with an advanced solid tumor such as melanoma, head and neck, liver or kidney cancer.

This chain connects TRBV5-6 to TRBJ2-7, with 8 positions matching TRBD1. Germline V lookup: CDR1 SGHDT, CDR2 YYEEEE. There are 16 residues in the CDR3. V dropped 4 bases and J dropped 2; count of bases not matched to a gene: 11. The CDR3 DNA reads TGTGCCAGCAGCCATTCAACAGGGGGTGGAGCCTACGAGCAGTACTTC. Its translation is CASSHSTGGGAYEQYF.

The chain has TRBV2 and TRBJ2-3; 10 nucleotides match TRBD1. V trimming: 3 bases; J trimming: 6 bases; junction bases outside the gene matches: 3. Per germline, CDR1 SNHLY and CDR2 FYNNEI. The CDR3 is 14 residues long. CDR3: CASSDWTGGDTQYF. DNA for the CDR3: TGTGCCAGCAGTGATTGGACAGGGGGGGATACGCAGTATTTT.

The chain couples TRBV4-1 to TRBJ2-3; 8 bases align to TRBD2. The CDR3 loop spans 19 amino acids. Germline CDR1 and CDR2: MGHRA and YSYEKL. Trimming removed 0 bases from V and 8 bases from J; junction bases left unmatched: 19. CDR3 DNA sequence: TGCGCCAGCAGCCAAGACGGAAGCGGGAGAGGGCACCTAGAGGGTACGCAGTATTTT. Protein product: CASSQDGSGRGHLEGTQYF.

This chain connects TRBV13 to TRBJ2-2, with TRBD1 as a possible D gene (6 bases). The V end was cut by 3 bases, the J end by 1 base, with 6 bases between. This CDR3 is built from 14 residues. Germline values: CDR1 PRHDT, CDR2 FYEKMQ (reference sequence). The CDR3: CASSLTGNTGELFF. In DNA, the CDR3 is TGTGCCAGCAGCTTGACAGGGAACACCGGGGAGCTGTTTTTT. Using reference TRBV13 and TRBJ2-2 for the parts outside the CDR3, the full variable domain is AAGVIQSPRHLIKEKRETATLKCYPIPRHDTVYWYQQGPGQDPQFLISFYEKMQSDKGSIPDRFSAQQFSDYHSELNMSSLELGDSALYFCASSLTGNTGELFFGEGSRLTVL.

This clone was seen only a few times. The sample carries other DNA sequences with the same CDR3. The rearrangement links TRBV29-1 to TRBJ1-2; no definite D call. The CDR3 totals 11 residues. The germline V and J ends were trimmed by 4 bases and 8 bases, with 11 bases remaining between them. CDR1 is SQVTM and CDR2 is ANQGSEA in the germline V gene. CDR3 nucleotide sequence: TGCAGCGTTGCTGGCAGAAACGGCTACACCTTC. Its protein product is CSVAGRNGYTF.

This clone came up a few times. The chain carries TRBV7-2 and TRBJ2-4; 11 bases are shared with TRBD2. Germline loops: CDR1 SGHTA, CDR2 FQGNSA. V trimming: 4 bases; J trimming: 1 base; junction bases outside the gene matches: 6. CDR3 size: 17 residues. CDR3 bases: TGTGCCAGCAGCTGGCTAGCGGGAGGCGGGGCCAAAAACATTCAGTACTTC. This gives the protein CASSWLAGGGAKNIQYF.

In this sample, this clone turned up a few times. The rearrangement links TRBV29-1 to TRBJ2-1; 8 positions agree with TRBD2. The germline V gene encodes CDR1 SQVTM and CDR2 ANQGSEA. CDR3 length: 13 amino acids. The J segment lost 8 bases and the V segment lost 4 bases, leaving 7 bases of the junction unmatched. The CDR3 loop is CSVGAGGGDEQFF. The CDR3, as DNA: TGCAGCGTTGGGGCGGGGGGCGGCGATGAGCAGTTCTTC.

The chain couples TRBV6-1 to TRBJ2-5, with D possibly matching TRBD1 (5 bases). V lost 4 bases, J lost 1 base, and 13 bases lay in between. Germline V gene sequence: CDR1 MNHNS, CDR2 SASEGT. The CDR3 runs to 15 residues. The CDR3 bases are TGTGCCAGCAGTGGGAGCTTGCAGGGCCAAGAGACCCAGTACTTC. Residues: CASSGSLQGQETQYF.

The chain uses TRBV28 and TRBJ2-7, with TRBD2 matching over 7 bases. The CDR3 consists of 16 residues. The trim removed 2 bases at V and 1 base at J, leaving 8 bases unmatched. The germline V gene has CDR1 MDHEN and CDR2 SYDVKM. The CDR3 DNA reads as TGTGCCAGCAGTTTAAGGTATGAGGGAGGGTCCTACGAGCAGTACTTC. Its protein is CASSLRYEGGSYEQYF.

The V gene is TRBV5-6, the J gene TRBJ1-4; 8 bases agree with TRBD1. Germline V CDR1 and CDR2: SGHDT, YYEEEE. J gave up 6 bases and V 1 base, and 8 bases lay outside the gene matches. The CDR3 is made up of 16 amino acids. CDR3 nucleotide sequence: TGTGCCAGCAGCTTGATTCGTCAGGGGGCGTATGAAAAACTGTTTTTT. It specifies CASSLIRQGAYEKLFF.

V usage is TRBV2 and J usage is TRBJ2-1, with D unclear. V lost 7 bases and J lost 2, with 9 bases in between. The CDR3 spans 13 residues. Germline lookup yields CDR1 SNHLY and CDR2 FYNNEI. The CDR3 DNA follows: TGTGCCAGCACCCACACTACCTACAATGAGCAGTTCTTC. Amino acids: CASTHTTYNEQFF.

This clone was seen only once. The genes are TRBV7-9 and TRBJ1-2, with D perhaps TRBD1 (6 bases). CDR1 and CDR2 from the germline V gene are SEHNR and FQNEAQ (reference sequence). V was clipped by 1 base and J by 2 bases, with 11 bases between them. The CDR3 runs 15 residues. CDR3 in amino acids: CASSLEGGPNYGYTF. The DNA of the CDR3 is TGTGCCAGCAGCTTAGAGGGGGGCCCAAACTATGGCTACACCTTC. The full variable domain, rest sourced from reference TRBV7-9 and TRBJ1-2, is DTGVSQNPRHKITKRGQNVTFRCDPISEHNRLYWYRQTLGQGPEFLTYFQNEAQLEKSRLLSDRFSAERPKGSFSTLEIQRTEQGDSAMYLCASSLEGGPNYGYTFGSGTRLTVV.

The chain carries TRBV19 and TRBJ2-7; 7 bases are a match to TRBD1. The J segment lost 0 bases and the V segment lost 5 bases, leaving 4 bases of the junction unmatched. This CDR3 comprises 14 residues. Germline-derived CDR1 and CDR2 are LNHDA and SQIVND (reference sequence). CDR3 sequence (DNA): TGTGCCAGTAGTCCACAGGGGATCTCCTACGAGCAGTACTTC. Protein product: CASSPQGISYEQYF.

The genes are TRBV2 and TRBJ2-7; TRBD2 matches at 11 bases. CDR1 is SNHLY, CDR2 FYNNEI, per germline. The V and J ends lost 1 base and 4 bases, in that order; junction bases with no gene match: 6. This CDR3 spans 16 amino acids. The CDR3 nucleotides are TGTGCCAGCAGTGAAGACCGAGGGACTAGCGGATACGAGCAGTACTTC. This translates into CASSEDRGTSGYEQYF.

V and J are TRBV4-3 and TRBJ1-1; unclear D gene. The V end lost 0 bases, the J end lost 1 base, and 9 bases lay between the germline ends. Germline lookup yields CDR1 LGHNA and CDR2 YSLEER. The CDR3 runs 15 residues. This CDR3 is CASSQDPAENTEAFF. DNA for the CDR3: TGCGCCAGCAGCCAAGATCCGGCGGAGAACACTGAAGCTTTCTTT.

The CDR3 region is CASSFATQETQYF. As DNA, the CDR3 is TGTGCCAGCAGCTTTGCGACCCAAGAGACCCAGTACTTC. This chain uses TRBV5-4 with TRBJ2-5; D uncertain. Germline V lookup: CDR1 SGHNT, CDR2 YYREEE (reference sequence). The CDR3 covers 13 residues. V lost 2 bases and J lost 1, with 6 bases in between.

The sample holds a few counts of this clone. This chain links TRBV28 with TRBJ1-1; the D is unclear. Germline V gives CDR1 MDHEN, CDR2 SYDVKM. The CDR3 spans 14 residues. The V end was cut by 0 bases, the J end by 3 bases, with 8 bases between. The CDR3 DNA is TGTGCCAGCAGTTTATGGGGCGCCGACACTGAAGCTTTCTTT. Protein sequence: CASSLWGADTEAFF.

The chain combines TRBV5-2 with TRBJ2-3; the table assigns TRBD2, which was not confirmed against the DNA. TRBV5-2 is designated a pseudogene. There are 18 residues in the CDR3. This CDR3 is CASSPDSLAGPQTDTQYF. The CDR3 DNA reads TGTGCCAGCAGCCCGGATTCCTTAGCGGGGCCTCAAACAGATACGCAGTATTTT.

The chain employs TRBV27 and TRBJ1-1; no reliable D call. The V gene's germline CDR1 is MNHEY and CDR2 SMNVEV (reference sequence). The length of the CDR3 is 12 residues. V was cut by 8 bases and J by 0 bases, with 7 bases left in between. The CDR3 spells CASSNMNTEAFF. In DNA, the CDR3 is TGTGCCAGCTCTAACATGAACACTGAAGCTTTCTTT.

V usage is TRBV6-5 and J usage is TRBJ2-2; tentatively, D is TRBD1 (5 bases). The V end lost 7 bases, the J end lost 3 bases, and 12 bases lay between the germline ends. Looked up from germline, CDR1 is MNHEY and CDR2 is SVGAGI. The CDR3 spans 14 residues. The chain's CDR3 is CASNVQEDTGELFF. The CDR3 DNA reads TGTGCCAGCAACGTACAGGAAGACACCGGGGAGCTGTTTTTT.

This chain uses TRBV28 with TRBJ2-3; D is possibly TRBD1 or TRBD2 (6 bases each). V lost 4 bases and J 3 bases, leaving 23 bases between the germline ends. The CDR3 runs to 18 residues. The germline CDR1 and CDR2 sequences are MDHEN and SYDVKM. CDR3 bases: TGTGCCAGCAGTTCATCCCCACAGGGACTCGATTATACAGATACGCAGTATTTT. Its translation is CASSSSPQGLDYTDTQYF.

CDR3 sequence: CASSGRGQSNQPQHF. In nucleotides, the CDR3 is TGTGCCAGCAGTGGGAGAGGACAGTCAAATCAGCCCCAGCATTTT. The chain combines TRBV2 with TRBJ1-5, with D maybe TRBD1 (6 bases). The CDR3 contains 15 residues. Germline V gene lookup returns CDR1 SNHLY and CDR2 FYNNEI. V gave up 4 bases and J gave up 4 bases, with 14 bases separating them.

The chain employs TRBV19 and TRBJ2-7, with D maybe TRBD2 (5 bases). Trimming removed 3 bases from V and 4 bases from J, with 10 bases in between. The germline V gene encodes CDR1 LNHDA and CDR2 SQIVND (reference sequence). CDR3 length: 13 amino acids. This CDR3 reads CASSIDGDYEQYF. CDR3 in DNA: TGTGCCAGTAGTATTGACGGGGATTACGAGCAGTACTTC.

This clone has only a few counts. The chain uses TRBV30 and TRBJ2-7; tentative D call: TRBD1 (6 bases). The CDR3 spans 15 residues. V shed 0 bases and J shed 5 bases, with 17 bases lying between them. Germline V gene sequence: CDR1 GTSNPN, CDR2 SVGIG (reference sequence). CDR3 region: CAWSVAFGQLHEQYF. The CDR3 coding sequence is TGTGCCTGGAGTGTAGCCTTTGGACAGCTCCACGAGCAGTACTTC.

Comment on this clone: A junction boundary mismatches the germline segment, possibly from a read error. The chain carries TRBV27 and TRBJ1-4; TRBD1 agrees at 7 bases. The CDR3 has 14 residues. The germline V gene has CDR1 MNHEY and CDR2 SMNVEV (reference sequence). This CDR3 reads CASSSGQRYEKLFF. DNA of the CDR3: TGTGCCAGCAGTTCGGGACAGAGATATGAGAAACTGTTTTTT. The full variable domain, completed using reference TRBV27 and TRBJ1-4, is EAQVTQNPRYLITVTGKKLTVTCSQNMNHEYMSWYRQDPGLGLRQIYYSMNVEVTDKGDVPEGYKVSRKEKRNFPLILESPSPNQTSLYFCASSSGQRYEKLFFGSGTQLSVL.